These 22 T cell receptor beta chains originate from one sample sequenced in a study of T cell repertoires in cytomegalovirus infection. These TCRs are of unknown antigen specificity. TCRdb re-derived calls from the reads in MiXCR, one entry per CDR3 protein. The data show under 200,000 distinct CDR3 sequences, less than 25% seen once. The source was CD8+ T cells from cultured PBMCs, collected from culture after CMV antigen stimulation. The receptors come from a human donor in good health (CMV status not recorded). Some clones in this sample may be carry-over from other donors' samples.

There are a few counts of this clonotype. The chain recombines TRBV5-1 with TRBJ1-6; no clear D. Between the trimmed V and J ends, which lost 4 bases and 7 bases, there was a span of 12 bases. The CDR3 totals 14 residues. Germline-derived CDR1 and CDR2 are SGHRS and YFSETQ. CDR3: CASSASMGNSPLHF. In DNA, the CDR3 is TGCGCCAGCAGCGCTTCGATGGGCAATTCACCCCTCCACTTT.

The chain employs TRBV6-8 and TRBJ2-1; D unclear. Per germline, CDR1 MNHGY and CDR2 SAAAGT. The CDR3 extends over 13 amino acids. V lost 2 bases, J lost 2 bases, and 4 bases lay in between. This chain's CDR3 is CASSYDTYNEQFF. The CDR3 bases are TGTGCCAGCAGTTACGACACCTACAATGAGCAGTTCTTC.

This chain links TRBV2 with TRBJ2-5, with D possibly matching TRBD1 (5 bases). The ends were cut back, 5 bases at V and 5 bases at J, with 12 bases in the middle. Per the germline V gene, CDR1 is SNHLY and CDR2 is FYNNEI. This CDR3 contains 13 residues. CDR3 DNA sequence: TGTGCCAGCAGTCCCCAGGGATTGGAGACCCAGTACTTC. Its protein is CASSPQGLETQYF.

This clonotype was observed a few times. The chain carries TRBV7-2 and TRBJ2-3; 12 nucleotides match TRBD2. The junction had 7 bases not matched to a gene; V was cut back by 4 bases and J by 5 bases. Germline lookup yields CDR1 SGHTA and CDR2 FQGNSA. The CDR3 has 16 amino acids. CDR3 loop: CASSSASGGAEDTQYF. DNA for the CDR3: TGTGCCAGCAGCTCAGCTAGCGGGGGGGCCGAAGATACGCAGTATTTT.

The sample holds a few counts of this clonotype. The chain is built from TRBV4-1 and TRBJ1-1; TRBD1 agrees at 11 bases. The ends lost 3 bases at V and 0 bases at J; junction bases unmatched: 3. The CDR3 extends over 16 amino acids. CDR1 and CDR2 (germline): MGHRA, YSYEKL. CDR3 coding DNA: TGCGCCAGCAGCCACGGACAGGGGGCGGTGAACACTGAAGCTTTCTTT. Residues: CASSHGQGAVNTEAFF.

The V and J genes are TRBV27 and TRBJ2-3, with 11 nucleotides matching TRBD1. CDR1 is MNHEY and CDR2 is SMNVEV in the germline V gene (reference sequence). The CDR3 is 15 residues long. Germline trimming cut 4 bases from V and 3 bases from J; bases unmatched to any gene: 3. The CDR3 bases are TGTGCCAGCAGTTCCCGGGACAGGGGGACAGATACGCAGTATTTT. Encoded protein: CASSSRDRGTDTQYF.

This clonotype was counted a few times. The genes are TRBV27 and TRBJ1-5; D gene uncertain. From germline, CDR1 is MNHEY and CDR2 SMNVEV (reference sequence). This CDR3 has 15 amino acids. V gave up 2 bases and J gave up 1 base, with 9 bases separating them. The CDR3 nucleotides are TGTGCCAGCAGTTTAGAGGGAATCAGCAATCAGCCCCAGCATTTT. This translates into CASSLEGISNQPQHF.

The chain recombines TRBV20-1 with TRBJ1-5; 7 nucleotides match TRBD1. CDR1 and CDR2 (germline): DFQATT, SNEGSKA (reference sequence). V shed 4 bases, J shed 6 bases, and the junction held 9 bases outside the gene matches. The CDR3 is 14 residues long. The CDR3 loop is CSATHGTDIQPQHF. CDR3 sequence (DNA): TGCAGTGCTACCCATGGGACAGATATTCAGCCCCAGCATTTT.

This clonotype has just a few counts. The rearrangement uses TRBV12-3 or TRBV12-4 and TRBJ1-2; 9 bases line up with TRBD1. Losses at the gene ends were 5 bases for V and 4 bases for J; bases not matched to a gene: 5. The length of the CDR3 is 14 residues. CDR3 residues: CASSAPGQGYGYTF. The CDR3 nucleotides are TGTGCCAGCAGTGCCCCGGGACAGGGCTATGGCTACACCTTC.

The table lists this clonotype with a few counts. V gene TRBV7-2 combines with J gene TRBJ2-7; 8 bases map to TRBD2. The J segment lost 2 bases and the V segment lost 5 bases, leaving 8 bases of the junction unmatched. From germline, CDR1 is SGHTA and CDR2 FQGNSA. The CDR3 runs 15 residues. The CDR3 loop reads CASSPASAGAYEQYF. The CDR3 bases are TGTGCCAGCAGCCCCGCCTCAGCGGGGGCCTACGAGCAGTACTTC.

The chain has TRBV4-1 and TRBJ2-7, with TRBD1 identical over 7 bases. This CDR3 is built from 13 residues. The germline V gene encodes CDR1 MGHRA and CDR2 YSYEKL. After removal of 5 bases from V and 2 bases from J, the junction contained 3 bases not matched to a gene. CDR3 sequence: CASSTGTAYEQYF. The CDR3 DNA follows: TGCGCCAGCAGCACCGGGACAGCCTACGAGCAGTACTTC.

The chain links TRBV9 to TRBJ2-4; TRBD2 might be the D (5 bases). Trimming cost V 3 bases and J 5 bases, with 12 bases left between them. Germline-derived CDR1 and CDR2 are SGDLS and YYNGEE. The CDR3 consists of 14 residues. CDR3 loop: CASSDRTRENIQYF. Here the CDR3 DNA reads TGTGCCAGCAGCGACCGGACTCGGGAAAACATTCAGTACTTC.

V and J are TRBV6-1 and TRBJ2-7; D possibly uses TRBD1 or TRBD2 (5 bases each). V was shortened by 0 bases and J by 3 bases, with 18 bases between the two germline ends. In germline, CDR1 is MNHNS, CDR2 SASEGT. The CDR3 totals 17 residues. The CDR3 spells CASSEALESGRLYEQYF. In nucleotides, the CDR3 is TGTGCCAGCAGTGAAGCGCTTGAGTCGGGGCGGCTCTACGAGCAGTACTTC.

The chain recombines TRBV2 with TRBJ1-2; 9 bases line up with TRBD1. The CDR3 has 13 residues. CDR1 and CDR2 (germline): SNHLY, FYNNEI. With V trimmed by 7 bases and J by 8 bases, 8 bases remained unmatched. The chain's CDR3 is CASTTWTGVGYTF. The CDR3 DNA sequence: TGTGCCAGCACCACGTGGACAGGGGTCGGCTACACCTTC.

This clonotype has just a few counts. CDR3 sequence (DNA): TGTGCCAGCAGCTTTTCCCTCCTCGGACAGGGGGCTGGACAGCCCCAGCATTTT. It is translated as CASSFSLLGQGAGQPQHF. The V gene is TRBV7-2, the J gene TRBJ1-5, with TRBD1 matching over 11 bases. Germline V gene sequence: CDR1 SGHTA, CDR2 FQGNSA. V lost 3 bases and J lost 7; bases outside the gene matches: 14. The CDR3 is 18 residues long. Looking up the rest from reference TRBV7-2 and TRBJ1-5 gives the full variable domain: GAGVSQSPSNKVTEKGKDVELRCDPISGHTALYWYRQSLGQGLEFLIYFQGNSAPDKSGLPSDRFSAERTGGSVSTLTIQRTQQEDSAVYLCASSFSLLGQGAGQPQHFGDGTRLSIL.

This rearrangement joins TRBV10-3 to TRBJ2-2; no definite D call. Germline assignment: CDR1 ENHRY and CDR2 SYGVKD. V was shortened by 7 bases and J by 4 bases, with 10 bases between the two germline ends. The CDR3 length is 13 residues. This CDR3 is CAIMAGTTGELFF. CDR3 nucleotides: TGTGCCATCATGGCAGGAACCACCGGGGAGCTGTTTTTT.

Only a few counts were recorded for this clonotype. The CDR3 DNA reads as TGTGCCAGCAGACGACTAGACGACAATGAGCAGTTCTTC. Encoded protein: CASRRLDDNEQFF. V gene TRBV7-2 combines with J gene TRBJ2-1, with D possibly matching TRBD2 (6 bases). The CDR3 has 13 residues. Germline V gene sequence: CDR1 SGHTA, CDR2 FQGNSA. Trimming stripped 6 bases from V and 5 bases from J, with 11 bases between.

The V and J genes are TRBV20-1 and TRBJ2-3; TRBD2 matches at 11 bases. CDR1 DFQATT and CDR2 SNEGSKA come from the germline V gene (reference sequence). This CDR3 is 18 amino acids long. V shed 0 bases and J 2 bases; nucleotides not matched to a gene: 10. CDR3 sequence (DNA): TGCAGTGCTAGAGATACCTTTAGCGGGGGGGCCCTCACAGATACGCAGTATTTT. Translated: CSARDTFSGGALTDTQYF.

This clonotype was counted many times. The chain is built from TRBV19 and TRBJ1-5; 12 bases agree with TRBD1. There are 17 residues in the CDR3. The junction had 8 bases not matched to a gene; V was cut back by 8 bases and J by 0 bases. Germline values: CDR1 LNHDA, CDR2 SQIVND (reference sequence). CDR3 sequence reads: CASRPGQGAYSNQPQHF. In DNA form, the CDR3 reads TGTGCCAGTCGCCCGGGACAGGGGGCGTATAGCAATCAGCCCCAGCATTTT.

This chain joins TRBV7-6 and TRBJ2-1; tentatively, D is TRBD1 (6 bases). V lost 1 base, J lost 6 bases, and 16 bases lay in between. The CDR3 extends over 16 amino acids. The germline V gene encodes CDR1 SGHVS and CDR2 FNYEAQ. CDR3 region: CASSLVRAGVINEQFF. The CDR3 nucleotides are TGTGCCAGCAGCTTAGTAAGGGCAGGGGTGATCAATGAGCAGTTCTTC.

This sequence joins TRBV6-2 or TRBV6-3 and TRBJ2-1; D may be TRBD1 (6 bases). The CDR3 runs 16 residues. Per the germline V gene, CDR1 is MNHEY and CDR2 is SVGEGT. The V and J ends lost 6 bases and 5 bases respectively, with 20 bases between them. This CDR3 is CASRDRLQGFHNEQFF. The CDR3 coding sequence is TGTGCCAGCAGAGACCGACTACAGGGTTTCCACAATGAGCAGTTCTTC.

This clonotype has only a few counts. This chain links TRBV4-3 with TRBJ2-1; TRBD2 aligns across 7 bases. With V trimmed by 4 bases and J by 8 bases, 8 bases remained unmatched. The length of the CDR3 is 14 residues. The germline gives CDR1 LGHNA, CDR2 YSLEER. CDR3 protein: CASSPVGLGDEQFF. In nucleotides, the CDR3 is TGCGCCAGCAGCCCGGTCGGACTAGGGGATGAGCAGTTCTTC.